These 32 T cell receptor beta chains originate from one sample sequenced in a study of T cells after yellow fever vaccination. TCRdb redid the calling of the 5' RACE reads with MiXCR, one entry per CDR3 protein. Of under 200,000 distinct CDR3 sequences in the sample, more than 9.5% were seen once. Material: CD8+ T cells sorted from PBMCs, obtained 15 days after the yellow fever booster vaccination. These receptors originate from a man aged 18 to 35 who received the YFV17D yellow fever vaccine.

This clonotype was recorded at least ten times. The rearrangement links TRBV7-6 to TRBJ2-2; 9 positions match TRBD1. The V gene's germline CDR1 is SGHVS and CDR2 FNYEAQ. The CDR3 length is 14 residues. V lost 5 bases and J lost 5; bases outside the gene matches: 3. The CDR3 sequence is CASSPGTGTGELFF. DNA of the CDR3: TGTGCCAGCAGCCCCGGGACAGGGACCGGGGAGCTGTTTTTT.

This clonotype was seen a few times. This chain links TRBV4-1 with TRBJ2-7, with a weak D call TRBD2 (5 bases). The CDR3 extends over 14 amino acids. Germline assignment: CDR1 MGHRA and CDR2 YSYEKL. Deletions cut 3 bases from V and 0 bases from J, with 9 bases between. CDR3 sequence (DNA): TGCGCCAGCAGCCATGGGGAGAGCTCCTACGAGCAGTACTTC. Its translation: CASSHGESSYEQYF.

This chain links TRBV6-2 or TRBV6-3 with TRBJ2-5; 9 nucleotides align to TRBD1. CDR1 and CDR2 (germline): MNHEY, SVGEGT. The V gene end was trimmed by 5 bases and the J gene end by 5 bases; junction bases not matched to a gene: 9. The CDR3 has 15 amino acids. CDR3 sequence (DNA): TGTGCCAGCAGTCATCGGGACAGGGTCTGGGAGACCCAGTACTTC. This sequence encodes CASSHRDRVWETQYF.

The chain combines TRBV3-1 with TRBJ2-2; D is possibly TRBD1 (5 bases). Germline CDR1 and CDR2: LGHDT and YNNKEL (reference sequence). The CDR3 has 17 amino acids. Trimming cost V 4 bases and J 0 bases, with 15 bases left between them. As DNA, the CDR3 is TGTGCCAGCAGCCGTCCCCGCTTAGGGGCGAACACCGGGGAGCTGTTTTTT. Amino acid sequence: CASSRPRLGANTGELFF.

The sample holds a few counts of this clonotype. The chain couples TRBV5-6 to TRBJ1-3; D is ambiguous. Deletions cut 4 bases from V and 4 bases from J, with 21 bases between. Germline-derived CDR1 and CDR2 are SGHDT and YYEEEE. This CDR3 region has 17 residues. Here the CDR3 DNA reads TGTGCCAGCAGCAGAGGACTTCATTACGGAACAGGAAACACCATATATTTT. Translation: CASSRGLHYGTGNTIYF.

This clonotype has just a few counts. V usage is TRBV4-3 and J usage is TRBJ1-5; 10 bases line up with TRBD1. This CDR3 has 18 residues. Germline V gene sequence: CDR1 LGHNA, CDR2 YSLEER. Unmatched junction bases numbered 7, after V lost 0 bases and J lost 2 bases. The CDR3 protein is CASSQDRTGGGGNQPQHF. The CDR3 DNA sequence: TGCGCCAGCAGCCAAGATAGGACAGGGGGAGGGGGCAATCAGCCCCAGCATTTT.

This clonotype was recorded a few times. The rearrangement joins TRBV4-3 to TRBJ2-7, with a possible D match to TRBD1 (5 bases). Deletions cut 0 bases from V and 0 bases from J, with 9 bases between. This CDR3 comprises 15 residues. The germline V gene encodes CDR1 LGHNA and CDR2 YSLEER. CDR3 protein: CASSQDRASSYEQYF. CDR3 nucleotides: TGCGCCAGCAGCCAAGACAGGGCTAGCTCCTACGAGCAGTACTTC.

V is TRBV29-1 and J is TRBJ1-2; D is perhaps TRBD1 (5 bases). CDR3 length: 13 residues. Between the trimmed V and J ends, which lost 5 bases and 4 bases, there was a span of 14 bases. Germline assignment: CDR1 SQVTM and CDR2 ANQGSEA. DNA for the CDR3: TGCAGCGTTCACGAGGGACCCCCCTATGGCTACACCTTC. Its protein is CSVHEGPPYGYTF. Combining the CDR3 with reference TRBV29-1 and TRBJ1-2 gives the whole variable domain SAVISQKPSRDICQRGTSLTIQCQVDSQVTMMFWYRQQPGQSLTLIATANQGSEATYESGFVIDKFPISRPNLTFSTLTVSNMSPEDSSIYLCSVHEGPPYGYTFGSGTRLTVV.

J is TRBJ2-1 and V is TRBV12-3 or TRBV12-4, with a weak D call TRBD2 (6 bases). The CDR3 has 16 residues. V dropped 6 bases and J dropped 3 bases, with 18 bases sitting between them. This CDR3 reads CASSSSGGAYYNEQFF. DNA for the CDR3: TGTGCCAGCAGCTCTAGTGGCGGGGCGTACTACAATGAGCAGTTCTTC.

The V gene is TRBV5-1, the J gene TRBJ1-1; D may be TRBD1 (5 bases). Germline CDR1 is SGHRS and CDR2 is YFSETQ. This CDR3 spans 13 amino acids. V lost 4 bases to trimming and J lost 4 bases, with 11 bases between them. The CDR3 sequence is CASSLRGSTEAFF. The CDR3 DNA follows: TGCGCCAGCAGCCTCCGGGGGAGCACTGAAGCTTTCTTT.

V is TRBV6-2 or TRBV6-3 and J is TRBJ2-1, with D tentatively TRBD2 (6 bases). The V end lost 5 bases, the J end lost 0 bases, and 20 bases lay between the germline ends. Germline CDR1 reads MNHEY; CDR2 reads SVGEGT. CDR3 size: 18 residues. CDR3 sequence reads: CASSKGGTSLSSYNEQFF. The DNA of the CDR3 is TGTGCCAGCAGTAAGGGAGGAACTTCACTAAGCTCCTACAATGAGCAGTTCTTC.

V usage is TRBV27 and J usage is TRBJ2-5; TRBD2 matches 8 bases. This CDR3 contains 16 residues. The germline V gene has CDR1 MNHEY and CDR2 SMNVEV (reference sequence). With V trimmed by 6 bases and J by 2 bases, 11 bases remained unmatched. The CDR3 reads CASSTRLAPTQETQYF. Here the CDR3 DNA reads TGTGCCAGCAGCACACGACTAGCGCCGACACAAGAGACCCAGTACTTC.

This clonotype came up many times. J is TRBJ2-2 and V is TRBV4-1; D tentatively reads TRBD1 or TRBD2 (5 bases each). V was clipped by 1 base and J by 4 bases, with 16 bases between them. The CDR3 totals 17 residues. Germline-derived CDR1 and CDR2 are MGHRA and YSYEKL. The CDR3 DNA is TGCGCCAGCAGCCAAGGTCTCGGGGCTAGACCCACCGGGGAGCTGTTTTTT. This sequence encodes CASSQGLGARPTGELFF.

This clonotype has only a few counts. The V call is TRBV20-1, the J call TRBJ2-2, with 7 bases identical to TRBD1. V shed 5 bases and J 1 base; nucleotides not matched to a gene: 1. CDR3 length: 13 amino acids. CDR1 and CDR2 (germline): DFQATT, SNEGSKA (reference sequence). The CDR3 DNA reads TGCAGTGCTCGGGACAGGAACACCGGGGAGCTGTTTTTT. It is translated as CSARDRNTGELFF.

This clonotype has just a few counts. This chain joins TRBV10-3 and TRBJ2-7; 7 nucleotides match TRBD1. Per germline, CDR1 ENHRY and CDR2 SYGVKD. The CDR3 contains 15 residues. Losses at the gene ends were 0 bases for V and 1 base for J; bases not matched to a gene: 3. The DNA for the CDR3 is TGTGCCATCAGTGAGTCCAACAGGGGATCCTACGAGCAGTACGTC. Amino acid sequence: CAISESNRGSYEQYV.

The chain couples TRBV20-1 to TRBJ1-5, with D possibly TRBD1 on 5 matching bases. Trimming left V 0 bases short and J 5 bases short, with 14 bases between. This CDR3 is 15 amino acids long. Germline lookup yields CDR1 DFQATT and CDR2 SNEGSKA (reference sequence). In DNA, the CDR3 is TGCAGTGCTAGAGATCGGTGGACAAACTATCAGCCCCAGCATTTT. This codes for CSARDRWTNYQPQHF.

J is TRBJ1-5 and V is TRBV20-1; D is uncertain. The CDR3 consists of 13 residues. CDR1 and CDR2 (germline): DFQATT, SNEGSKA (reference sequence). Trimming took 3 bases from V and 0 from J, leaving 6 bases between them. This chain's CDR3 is CSASDYSNQPQHF. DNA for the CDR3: TGCAGTGCTAGTGACTATAGCAATCAGCCCCAGCATTTT.

The CDR3, as DNA: TGCGCCAGCAGCTACTTTGGTAGCGGGGGGAACAATGAGCAGTTCTTC. This translates into CASSYFGSGGNNEQFF. The J gene is TRBJ2-1, the V gene TRBV5-1; 10 bases are shared with TRBD2. This CDR3 contains 16 residues. With V trimmed by 3 bases and J by 5 bases, 8 bases remained unmatched. Germline-derived CDR1 and CDR2 are SGHRS and YFSETQ. Variable domain in full (rest from reference TRBV5-1 and TRBJ2-1): KAGVTQTPRYLIKTRGQQVTLSCSPISGHRSVSWYQQTPGQGLQFLFEYFSETQRNKGNFPGRFSGRQFSNSRSEMNVSTLELGDSALYLCASSYFGSGGNNEQFFGPGTRLTVL.

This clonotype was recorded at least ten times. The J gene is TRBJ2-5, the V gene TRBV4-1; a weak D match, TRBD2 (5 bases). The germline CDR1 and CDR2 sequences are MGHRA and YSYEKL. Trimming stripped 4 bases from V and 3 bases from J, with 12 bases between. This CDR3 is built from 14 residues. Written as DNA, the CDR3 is TGCGCCAGCAGCCCTCGTGGACTGGAAGAGACCCAGTACTTC. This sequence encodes CASSPRGLEETQYF.

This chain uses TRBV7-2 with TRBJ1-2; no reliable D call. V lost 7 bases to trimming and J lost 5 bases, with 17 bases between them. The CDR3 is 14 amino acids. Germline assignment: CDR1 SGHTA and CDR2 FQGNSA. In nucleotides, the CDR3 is TGTGCCAGCACCCTACCTCCGACGCCTTATGGCTACACCTTC. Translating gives CASTLPPTPYGYTF.

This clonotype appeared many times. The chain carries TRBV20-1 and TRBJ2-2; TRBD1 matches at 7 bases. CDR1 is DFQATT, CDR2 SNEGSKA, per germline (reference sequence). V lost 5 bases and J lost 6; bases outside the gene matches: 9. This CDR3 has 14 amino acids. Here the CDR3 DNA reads TGCAGTGCTTCTCACAGGGGCCCCCCCGGGGAGCTGTTTTTT. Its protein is CSASHRGPPGELFF.

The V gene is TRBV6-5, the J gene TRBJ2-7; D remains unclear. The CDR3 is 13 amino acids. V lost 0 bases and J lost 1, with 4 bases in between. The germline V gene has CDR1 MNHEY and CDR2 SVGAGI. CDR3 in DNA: TGTGCCAGCAGTTACTCTTTGTCCTACGAGCAGTACTTC. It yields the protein CASSYSLSYEQYF.

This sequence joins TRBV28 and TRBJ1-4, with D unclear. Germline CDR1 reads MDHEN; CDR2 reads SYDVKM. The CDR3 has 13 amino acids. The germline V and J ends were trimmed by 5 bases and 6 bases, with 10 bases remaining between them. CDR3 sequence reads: CASSAGRDEKLFF. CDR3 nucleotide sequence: TGTGCCAGCAGTGCGGGAAGAGATGAAAAACTGTTTTTT.

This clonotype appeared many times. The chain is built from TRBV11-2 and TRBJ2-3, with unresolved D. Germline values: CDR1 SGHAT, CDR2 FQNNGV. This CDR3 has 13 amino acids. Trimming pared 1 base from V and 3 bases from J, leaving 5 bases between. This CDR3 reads CASSLVPTDTQYF. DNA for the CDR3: TGTGCCAGCAGCTTAGTTCCGACAGATACGCAGTATTTT.

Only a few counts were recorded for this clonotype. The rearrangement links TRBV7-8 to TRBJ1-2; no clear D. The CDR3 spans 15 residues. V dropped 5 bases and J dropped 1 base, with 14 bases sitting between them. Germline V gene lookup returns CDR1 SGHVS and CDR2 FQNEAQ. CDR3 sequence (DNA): TGTGCCAGCAGCCCCCTGGGAGACGGTAACTATGGCTACACCTTC. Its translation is CASSPLGDGNYGYTF.

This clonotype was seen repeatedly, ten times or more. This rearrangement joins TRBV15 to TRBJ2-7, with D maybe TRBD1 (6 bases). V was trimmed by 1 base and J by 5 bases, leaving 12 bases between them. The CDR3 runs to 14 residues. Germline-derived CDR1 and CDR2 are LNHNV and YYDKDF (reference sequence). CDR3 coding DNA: TGTGCCACCAGCAGAGGCTCAGGGGACCACGAGCAGTACGTC. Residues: CATSRGSGDHEQYV.

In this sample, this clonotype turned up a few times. CDR3 in amino acids: CASSHMTGRTEAFF. CDR3 sequence (DNA): TGCGCCAGCAGCCACATGACAGGGCGTACTGAAGCTTTCTTT. The rearrangement links TRBV4-1 to TRBJ1-1; 7 positions match TRBD1. Trimming cost V 3 bases and J 5 bases; bases outside gene matches: 6. Germline V CDR1 and CDR2: MGHRA, YSYEKL. The CDR3 runs 14 residues.

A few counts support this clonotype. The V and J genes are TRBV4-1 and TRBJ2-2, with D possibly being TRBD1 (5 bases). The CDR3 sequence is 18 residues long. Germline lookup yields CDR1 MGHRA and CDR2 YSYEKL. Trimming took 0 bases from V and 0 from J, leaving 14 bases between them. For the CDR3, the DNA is TGCGCCAGCAGCCAAGACCCCAGACAGAACGCGAACACCGGGGAGCTGTTTTTT. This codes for CASSQDPRQNANTGELFF.

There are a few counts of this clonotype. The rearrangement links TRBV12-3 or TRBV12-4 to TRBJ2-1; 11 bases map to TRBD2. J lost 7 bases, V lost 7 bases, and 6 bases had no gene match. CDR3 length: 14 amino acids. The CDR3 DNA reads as TGTGCCAGCACCCTAGCTAGCGGGGGGAATGAGCAGTTCTTC. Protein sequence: CASTLASGGNEQFF.

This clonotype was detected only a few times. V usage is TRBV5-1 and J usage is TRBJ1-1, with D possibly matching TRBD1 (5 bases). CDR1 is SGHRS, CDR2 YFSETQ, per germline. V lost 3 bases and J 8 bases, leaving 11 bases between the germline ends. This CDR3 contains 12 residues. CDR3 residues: CASSSRGTEAFF. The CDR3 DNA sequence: TGCGCCAGCAGCTCGAGGGGCACGGAAGCTTTCTTT.

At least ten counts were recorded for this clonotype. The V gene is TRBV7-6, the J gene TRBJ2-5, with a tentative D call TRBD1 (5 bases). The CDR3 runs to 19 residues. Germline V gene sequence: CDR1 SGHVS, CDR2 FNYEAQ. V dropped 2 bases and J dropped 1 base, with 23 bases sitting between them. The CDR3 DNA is TGTGCCAGCAGCTTATCGACAGACCGTGTTCCTCTCTCCCAAGAGACCCAGTACTTC. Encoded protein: CASSLSTDRVPLSQETQYF.

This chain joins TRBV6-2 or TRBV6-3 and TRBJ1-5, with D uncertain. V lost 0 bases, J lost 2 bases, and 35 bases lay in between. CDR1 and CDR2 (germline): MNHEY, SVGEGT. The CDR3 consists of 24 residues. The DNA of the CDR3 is TGTGCCAGCAGTTACTCGGTCGTTCTCTCCGTCCCTTGGGCACAGCCGAGATGCAATCAGCCCCAGCATTTT. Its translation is CASSYSVVLSVPWAQPRCNQPQHF.